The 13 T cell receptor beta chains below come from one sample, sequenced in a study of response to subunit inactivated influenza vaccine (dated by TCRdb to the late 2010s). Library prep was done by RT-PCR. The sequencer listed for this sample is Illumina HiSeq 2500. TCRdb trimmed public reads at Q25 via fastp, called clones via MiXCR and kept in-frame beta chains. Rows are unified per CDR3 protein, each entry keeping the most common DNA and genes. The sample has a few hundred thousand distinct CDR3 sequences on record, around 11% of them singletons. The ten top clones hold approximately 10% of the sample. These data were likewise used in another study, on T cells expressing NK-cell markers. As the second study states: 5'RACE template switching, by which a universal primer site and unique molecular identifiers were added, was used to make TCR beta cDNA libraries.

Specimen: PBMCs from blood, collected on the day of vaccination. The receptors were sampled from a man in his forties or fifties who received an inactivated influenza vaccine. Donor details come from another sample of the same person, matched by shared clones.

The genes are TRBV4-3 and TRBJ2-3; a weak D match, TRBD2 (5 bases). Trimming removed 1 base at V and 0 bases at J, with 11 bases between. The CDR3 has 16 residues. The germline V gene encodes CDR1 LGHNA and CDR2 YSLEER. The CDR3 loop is CASSQGRLDSTDTQYF. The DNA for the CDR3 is TGCGCCAGCAGCCAAGGGAGGCTAGACAGCACAGATACGCAGTATTTT.

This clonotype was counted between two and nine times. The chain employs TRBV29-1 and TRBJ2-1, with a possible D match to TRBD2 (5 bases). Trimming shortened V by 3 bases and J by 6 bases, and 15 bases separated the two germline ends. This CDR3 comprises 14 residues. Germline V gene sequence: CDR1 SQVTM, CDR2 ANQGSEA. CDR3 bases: TGCAGCGTTGATGGCGGAACGACTACCAATGAGCAGTTCTTC. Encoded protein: CSVDGGTTTNEQFF.

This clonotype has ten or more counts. The CDR3 DNA reads as TGTGCCAGCAGCTTGGCCGGGGCGTTGGGCACTGAAGCTTTCTTT. Protein: CASSLAGALGTEAFF. The chain joins TRBV5-4 to TRBJ1-1, with a weak D call TRBD1 (5 bases). The CDR3 is 15 residues long. Trimming took off 0 bases at V and 4 bases at J, with 13 bases between the two ends. Germline V gives CDR1 SGHNT, CDR2 YYREEE (reference sequence).

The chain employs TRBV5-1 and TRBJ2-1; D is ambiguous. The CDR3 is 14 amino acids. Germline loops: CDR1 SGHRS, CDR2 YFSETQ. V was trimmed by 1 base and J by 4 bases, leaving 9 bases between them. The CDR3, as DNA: TGCGCCAGCAGCTTGCGGGTCGAGTACAATGAGCAGTTCTTC. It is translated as CASSLRVEYNEQFF.

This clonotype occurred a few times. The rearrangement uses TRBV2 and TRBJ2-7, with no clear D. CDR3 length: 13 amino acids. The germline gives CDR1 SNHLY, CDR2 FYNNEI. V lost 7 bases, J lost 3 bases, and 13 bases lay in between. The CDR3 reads CASTLMVYYEQYF. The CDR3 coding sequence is TGTGCCAGCACCCTTATGGTGTACTACGAGCAGTACTTC.

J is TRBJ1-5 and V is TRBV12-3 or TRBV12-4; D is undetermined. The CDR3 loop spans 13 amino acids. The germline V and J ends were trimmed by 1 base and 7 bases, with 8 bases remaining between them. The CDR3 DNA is TGTGCCAGCAGTTTAGAACAGTGGCAGCCCCAGCATTTT. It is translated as CASSLEQWQPQHF.

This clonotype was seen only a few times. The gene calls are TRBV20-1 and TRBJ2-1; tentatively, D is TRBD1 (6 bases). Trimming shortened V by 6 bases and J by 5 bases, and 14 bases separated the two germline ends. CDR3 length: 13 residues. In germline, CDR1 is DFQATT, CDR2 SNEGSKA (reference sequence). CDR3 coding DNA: TGCAGTGCCCCGGACAGATACCACAATGAGCAGTTCTTC. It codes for CSAPDRYHNEQFF.

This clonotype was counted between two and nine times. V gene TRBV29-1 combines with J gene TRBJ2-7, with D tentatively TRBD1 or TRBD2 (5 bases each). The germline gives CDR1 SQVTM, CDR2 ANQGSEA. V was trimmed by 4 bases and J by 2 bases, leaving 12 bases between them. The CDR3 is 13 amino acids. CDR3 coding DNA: TGCAGCGTTGCACGAGGGACGACCTACGAGCAGTACTTC. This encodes CSVARGTTYEQYF.

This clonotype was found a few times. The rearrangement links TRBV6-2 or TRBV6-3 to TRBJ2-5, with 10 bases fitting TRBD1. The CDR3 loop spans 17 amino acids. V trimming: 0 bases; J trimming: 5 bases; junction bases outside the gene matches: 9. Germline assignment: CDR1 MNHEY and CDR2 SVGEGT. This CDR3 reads CASSYSETGGVDETQYF. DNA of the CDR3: TGTGCCAGCAGTTACTCTGAGACAGGGGGCGTCGACGAGACCCAGTACTTC.

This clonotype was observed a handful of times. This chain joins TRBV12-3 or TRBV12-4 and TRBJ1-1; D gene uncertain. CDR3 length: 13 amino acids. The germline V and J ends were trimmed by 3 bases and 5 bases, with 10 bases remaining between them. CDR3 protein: CASSFLEETEAFF. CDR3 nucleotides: TGTGCCAGCAGTTTTCTTGAAGAGACTGAAGCTTTCTTT.

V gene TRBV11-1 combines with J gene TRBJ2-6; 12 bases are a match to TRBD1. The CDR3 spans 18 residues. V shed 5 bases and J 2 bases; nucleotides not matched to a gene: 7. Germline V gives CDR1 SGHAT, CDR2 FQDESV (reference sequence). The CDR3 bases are TGTGCCAGCAGCCGGGACAGGGGGCGCAGAGCTGGGGCCAACGTCCTGACTTTC. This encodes CASSRDRGRRAGANVLTF.

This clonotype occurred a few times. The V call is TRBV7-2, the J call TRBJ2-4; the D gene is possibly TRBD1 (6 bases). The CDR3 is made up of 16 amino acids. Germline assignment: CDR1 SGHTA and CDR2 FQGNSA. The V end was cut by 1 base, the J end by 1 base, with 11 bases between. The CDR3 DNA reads TGTGCCAGCAGCTTAGAACAGGGATCGGCCAAAAACATTCAGTACTTC. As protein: CASSLEQGSAKNIQYF.

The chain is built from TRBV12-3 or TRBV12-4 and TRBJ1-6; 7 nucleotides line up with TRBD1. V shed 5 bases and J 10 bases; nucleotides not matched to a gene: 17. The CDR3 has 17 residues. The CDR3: CASSPRQGKGRRSPLHF. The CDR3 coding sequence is TGTGCCAGCAGTCCTAGACAGGGTAAGGGGAGAAGGTCACCCCTCCACTTT.